Each of the 13 T cell receptor beta chains below was sequenced from the same sample in a study of regulatory T cells in long-lasting Graves disease (dated by TCRdb to 2020 to 2022). What the time point label conveys for this sample: newly diagnosed GD, antithyroid drugs for less than 3 months. For both TCR sequencing and RNA sequencing, RNA was extracted from PBMCs in TRIzol. Receptor libraries were prepared by multiplex PCR. The run used an Illumina HiSeq 4000. iRepertoire HTBI primers and Arm-PCR amplification of CDR3 regions were used to construct TCR beta libraries. The raw public data were reprocessed by TCRdb itself: fastp quality trimming at Q25, MiXCR clonotype calling, in-frame beta chains only. Merged by CDR3 protein, the rows form single entries marked with the most common genes and DNA. The sample has about 210,000 distinct CDR3 sequences on record, about 19% of them singletons. The ten largest clones represent 12% of the sample.

These data were also reused for a study on T cells in Graves' hyperthyroidism and ophthalmopathy.

Sequences were derived from peripheral blood mononuclear cells (PBMCs), sampled at new diagnosis, from a patient treated with antithyroid drugs. The source is a woman aged 30 to 39 with Graves disease. Donor details come from another sample of the same person, matched by shared clones.

This clonotype was seen repeatedly, ten times or more. The chain has TRBV2 and TRBJ1-1, with a possible D match to TRBD1 (6 bases). The CDR3 contains 15 residues. Trimming left V 5 bases short and J 5 bases short, with 18 bases between. Germline lookup yields CDR1 SNHLY and CDR2 FYNNEI. The CDR3, as DNA: TGTGCCAGCAGTTCCTCAACAGGGCCGGGTACTGAAGCTTTCTTT. It encodes CASSSSTGPGTEAFF.

This clonotype has a count of ten or more. The chain joins TRBV11-2 to TRBJ1-1; no firm D call. The V gene lost 1 base and the J gene lost 4 bases, with 13 bases spanning the gap. This CDR3 is 15 amino acids long. Germline lookup yields CDR1 SGHAT and CDR2 FQNNGV. CDR3 residues: CASSLVGNKGTEAFF. CDR3 coding DNA: TGTGCCAGCAGCTTAGTGGGGAATAAGGGCACTGAAGCTTTCTTT.

Many counts were recorded for this clonotype. This chain uses TRBV6-5 with TRBJ1-2; D is unresolved. The germline V gene encodes CDR1 MNHEY and CDR2 SVGAGI. V gave up 0 bases and J gave up 8 bases, with 16 bases separating them. This CDR3 has 15 amino acids. CDR3 in amino acids: CASSYSRELQTGYTF. The CDR3 region has the DNA TGTGCCAGCAGTTACTCGAGAGAGCTTCAGACCGGCTACACCTTC.

V gene TRBV4-1 combines with J gene TRBJ1-2; D possibly corresponds to TRBD1 (5 bases). With 1 base removed from V and 8 bases from J, the gap between germline ends came to 20 bases. CDR3 length equals 16 residues. Germline assignment: CDR1 MGHRA and CDR2 YSYEKL. CDR3 nucleotide sequence: TGCGCCAGCAGCCAAGTCTTGAGAGGGGAAAGGACAGGCTACACCTTC. It yields the protein CASSQVLRGERTGYTF.

This chain joins TRBV28 and TRBJ2-1; the match to TRBD2 covers 7 bases. V was clipped by 4 bases and J by 7 bases; unmatched bases: 7. The CDR3 covers 14 residues. Germline CDR1 is MDHEN and CDR2 is SYDVKM. The CDR3 nucleotides are TGTGCCAGCAGTTGGGCGGGAGTTGGGAATGAGCAGTTCTTC. As protein: CASSWAGVGNEQFF.

This clonotype was seen repeatedly, ten times or more. V gene TRBV5-1 combines with J gene TRBJ2-7, with a weak D call TRBD1 (5 bases). The CDR3 is made up of 15 amino acids. Per the germline V gene, CDR1 is SGHRS and CDR2 is YFSETQ. Trimming removed 0 bases from V and 5 bases from J, with 15 bases in between. The CDR3 DNA is TGCGCCAGCAGCTTGGGGTATAGGGGAATGAACGAGCAGTACTTC. Its translation is CASSLGYRGMNEQYF.

As to this clonotype: This likely came from a read error, as a far larger clone is one base away. V and J are TRBV28 and TRBJ1-2; TRBD1 might be the D (6 bases). CDR3 length equals 13 residues. The V end lost 6 bases, the J end lost 6 bases, and 14 bases lay between the germline ends. Germline CDR1 MDHEN, CDR2 SYDVKM. CDR3 amino acids: CASRIRGDDGYTF. CDR3 DNA: TGTGCCAGCAGAATCAGGGGAGACGATGGCTACACCTTC.

This clonotype was found many times. The V and J genes are TRBV5-5 and TRBJ1-1; D gene unclear. CDR1 is SGHKS and CDR2 is YYEKEE in the germline V gene (reference sequence). Trimming removed 2 bases at V and 4 bases at J, with 6 bases between. The CDR3 spans 12 residues. The CDR3 bases are TGTGCCAGCAGCTTAGAGGGCACTGAAGCTTTCTTT. Translated, it gives CASSLEGTEAFF.

This clonotype was picked up a small number of times. V is TRBV28 and J is TRBJ2-7, with 7 positions matching TRBD1. Germline V CDR1 and CDR2: MDHEN, SYDVKM. The J segment lost 0 bases and the V segment lost 7 bases, leaving 6 bases of the junction unmatched. The CDR3 consists of 14 residues. CDR3 nucleotides: TGTGCCAGCACCCGTAGGGACAGCTCCTACGAGCAGTACTTC. Translating it yields CASTRRDSSYEQYF.

This clonotype was picked up a small number of times. The chain links TRBV19 to TRBJ1-2; the D gene is possibly TRBD1 (5 bases). This CDR3 region has 16 residues. Trimming stripped 3 bases from V and 0 bases from J, with 14 bases between. Germline CDR1 reads LNHDA; CDR2 reads SQIVND (reference sequence). The chain's CDR3 is CASSITAGQANYGYTF. The CDR3 coding sequence is TGTGCCAGTAGTATCACAGCAGGGCAAGCTAACTATGGCTACACCTTC.

This clonotype was counted at least ten times. The V gene is TRBV28, the J gene TRBJ2-1, with D perhaps TRBD1 or TRBD2 (6 bases each). CDR3 length equals 13 residues. Germline values: CDR1 MDHEN, CDR2 SYDVKM. V was trimmed by 3 bases and J by 6 bases, leaving 9 bases between them. The CDR3 DNA reads TGTGCCAGCAGTTTGGAGGGGGGCAATGAGCAGTTCTTC. This translates into CASSLEGGNEQFF.

In its sample, this clonotype was seen many times. The chain recombines TRBV28 with TRBJ1-1; the D is unclear. Deletions cut 6 bases from V and 3 bases from J, with 20 bases between. Germline CDR1 MDHEN, CDR2 SYDVKM. CDR3 length: 16 amino acids. The CDR3 loop is CASRNAFGGLDTEAFF. As DNA, the CDR3 is TGTGCCAGCAGAAACGCCTTTGGAGGGTTGGACACTGAAGCTTTCTTT.

This clonotype came up many times. The rearrangement uses TRBV27 and TRBJ2-1; 11 bases agree with TRBD1. Germline assignment: CDR1 MNHEY and CDR2 SMNVEV (reference sequence). J lost 9 bases, V lost 5 bases, and 9 bases had no gene match. The CDR3 covers 15 residues. The CDR3 DNA reads TGTGCCAGCAGTCCAAGGACAGGGGGCCTGGTTGAGCAGTTCTTC. It yields the protein CASSPRTGGLVEQFF.